The T cell receptor (beta chain) under discussion was sequenced for a study of Ad26.COV2.S vaccination and SARS-CoV-2 variants. Points from the study as a whole: The TCR-based breadth and depth measures might underestimate overall T cell responses. Substantial breadth was reportedly displayed by spike-specific CD8+ and CD4+ T cell responses after vaccination.

Generated by immunoSEQ multiplex PCR, the TCRdb table keeps only in-frame clones and is missing some. The sample lists roughly 320,000 clones; about 82% were seen once. The sample's treatment: some 19 received Ad26.COV2.S at low or high dose, single or two shots; 5 received placebo; per-sample allocation not given. Each sample was drawn 63 days after the first injection (of vaccine or placebo). About this clone: Its specificity is not known.

This receptor was identified in a person aged 18-60 years who received the Ad26.COV2.S COVID-19 vaccine or a placebo. This specimen consisted of peripheral blood, obtained in a trial of Ad26.COV2.S vaccine versus placebo.

The CDR3 DNA reads as TGTGCCAGCAGCCCCGTCTCTGTCAGTGGAGAGACCCAGTACTTC. It yields the protein CASSPVSVSGETQYF. This sequence joins TRBV11-3 and TRBJ2-5; D is uncertain. Deletions cut 5 bases from V and 4 bases from J, with 17 bases between. CDR1 and CDR2 from the germline V gene are SGHNT and YENEEA. The CDR3 is 15 amino acids.